Shown below are 20 T cell receptor beta chains from a single sample sequenced in a study of response to subunit inactivated influenza vaccine. Each CDR3 protein gets one entry after TCRdb re-called the RT-PCR reads with MiXCR. The sample consists of over 750,000 distinct CDR3 sequences, roughly 20% of them appearing once. This specimen consisted of PBMCs from blood, obtained more than 4 days after vaccination. The receptors stem from a man in his fifties or sixties who received an inactivated influenza vaccine.

The V call is TRBV4-2, the J call TRBJ2-2; D may be TRBD2 (5 bases). The CDR3 runs 17 residues. CDR1 is LGHNA, CDR2 YNFKEQ, per germline. Trimming cost V 4 bases and J 0 bases, with 15 bases left between them. The CDR3 DNA is TGTGCCAGCAGCCCCGTCGGAGGCTCGGCGAACACCGGGGAGCTGTTTTTT. Translated: CASSPVGGSANTGELFF.

This chain connects TRBV24-1 to TRBJ2-3; D unclear. The germline V gene encodes CDR1 KGHDR and CDR2 SFDVKD. This CDR3 contains 15 residues. Trimming took off 3 bases at V and 0 bases at J, with 9 bases between the two ends. This chain's CDR3 is CATSDAWSSTDTQYF. The CDR3 DNA is TGTGCCACCAGTGATGCCTGGTCTAGCACAGATACGCAGTATTTT.

The rearrangement uses TRBV7-9 and TRBJ1-2; tentatively, D is TRBD1 (6 bases). CDR1 and CDR2 (germline): SEHNR, FQNEAQ (reference sequence). V was pared by 6 bases and J by 4 bases, with 21 bases between. This CDR3 has 16 amino acids. The CDR3 DNA is TGTGCCAGCAGACTAGGGGGAGAGGAGGGACTCTATGGCTACACCTTC. This gives the protein CASRLGGEEGLYGYTF.

The V and J genes are TRBV12-3 or TRBV12-4 and TRBJ1-1, with 7 nucleotides matching TRBD1. V shed 6 bases and J 4 bases; nucleotides not matched to a gene: 5. This CDR3 spans 13 amino acids. This chain's CDR3 is CASRKTGATEAFF. CDR3 DNA: TGTGCCAGCAGAAAAACAGGGGCCACTGAAGCTTTCTTT.

This clonotype appeared a few times. This chain joins TRBV5-6 and TRBJ2-3; D unresolved. Trimming stripped 0 bases from V and 7 bases from J, with 6 bases between. CDR1 SGHDT and CDR2 YYEEEE come from the germline V gene. The CDR3 spans 12 residues. CDR3 sequence (DNA): TGTGCCAGCAGCTTGGGGGTATATACGCAGTATTTT. It codes for CASSLGVYTQYF.

The CDR3 region is CATSPRGRETQYF. DNA for the CDR3: TGTGCCACCAGCCCAAGAGGTAGAGAGACCCAGTACTTC. This chain connects TRBV15 to TRBJ2-5; no clear D. V lost 5 bases to trimming and J lost 4 bases, with 11 bases between them. The CDR3 has 13 residues. Germline V lookup: CDR1 LNHNV, CDR2 YYDKDF (reference sequence).

In this sample, this clonotype turned up a few times. The chain has TRBV6-1 and TRBJ2-2; TRBD2 agrees at 13 bases. The CDR3 sequence is 16 residues long. J gave up 6 bases and V 7 bases, and 8 bases lay outside the gene matches. Germline V gene sequence: CDR1 MNHNS, CDR2 SASEGT. Written as DNA, the CDR3 is TGTGCCAGCACCCAGAGGACTAGCGGGAGAGCCGGGGAGCTGTTTTTT. Translating gives CASTQRTSGRAGELFF.

The rearrangement joins TRBV20-1 to TRBJ1-1; a weak D match, TRBD1 (6 bases). This CDR3 contains 15 residues. The V gene's germline CDR1 is DFQATT and CDR2 SNEGSKA (reference sequence). V lost 3 bases to trimming and J lost 0 bases, with 14 bases between them. The CDR3 bases are TGCAGTGCTAGGGACAGAGGGCTTATGAACACTGAAGCTTTCTTT. Amino acids: CSARDRGLMNTEAFF.

The table lists this clonotype with many counts. The chain carries TRBV10-3 and TRBJ2-3; 12 nucleotides agree with TRBD2. The CDR3 is 13 residues long. CDR1 and CDR2 (germline): ENHRY, SYGVKD. V trimming: 7 bases; J trimming: 5 bases; junction bases outside the gene matches: 1. CDR3 coding DNA: TGTGCCATCAAGACTAGCGGGGGAGATACGCAGTATTTT. Its translation: CAIKTSGGDTQYF.

The CDR3 sequence: CASSWTGGSTGELFF. Here the CDR3 DNA reads TGTGCCAGCAGTTGGACAGGGGGCAGCACCGGGGAGCTGTTTTTT. The chain is built from TRBV12-3 or TRBV12-4 and TRBJ2-2; 11 nucleotides align to TRBD1. V shed 4 bases and J 4 bases; nucleotides not matched to a gene: 2. The length of the CDR3 is 15 residues.

This clonotype was counted between two and nine times. V is TRBV7-9 and J is TRBJ2-7; 12 bases match TRBD1. The V gene's germline CDR1 is SEHNR and CDR2 FQNEAQ (reference sequence). The CDR3 runs 15 residues. The J segment lost 5 bases and the V segment lost 5 bases, leaving 7 bases of the junction unmatched. The CDR3 loop reads CASSASGTGGNEQYF. CDR3 DNA sequence: TGTGCCAGCAGCGCCTCCGGGACAGGGGGCAACGAGCAGTACTTC.

This chain uses TRBV12-3 or TRBV12-4 with TRBJ2-3; D may match TRBD1 or TRBD2 (6 bases each). V lost 4 bases and J 8 bases, leaving 13 bases between the germline ends. This CDR3 spans 13 amino acids. The CDR3 spells CASSSGGSRTQYF. The CDR3 nucleotides are TGTGCCAGCAGTTCCGGGGGCAGCCGTACGCAGTATTTT.

This clonotype was observed a handful of times. The genes are TRBV7-2 and TRBJ2-3; 8 bases are a match to TRBD2. The V gene end was trimmed by 3 bases and the J gene end by 1 base; junction bases not matched to a gene: 6. Germline V CDR1 and CDR2: SGHTA, FQGNSA. This CDR3 comprises 16 residues. The chain's CDR3 is CASSFGGAGGTDTQYF. The CDR3 nucleotides read TGTGCCAGCAGCTTCGGGGGGGCCGGAGGCACAGATACGCAGTATTTT.

This chain connects TRBV2 to TRBJ2-1, with a possible D match to TRBD1 (6 bases). The CDR3 spans 14 residues. The V gene lost 4 bases and the J gene lost 8 bases, with 15 bases spanning the gap. Germline CDR1 reads SNHLY; CDR2 reads FYNNEI. CDR3 residues: CASSVSGEIYEQFF. In nucleotides, the CDR3 is TGTGCCAGCAGTGTATCAGGGGAAATCTATGAGCAGTTCTTC. The full variable domain, completed using reference TRBV2 and TRBJ2-1, is EPEVTQTPSHQVTQMGQEVILRCVPISNHLYFYWYRQILGQKVEFLVSFYNNEISEKSEIFDDQFSVERPDGSNFTLKIRSTKLEDSAMYFCASSVSGEIYEQFFGPGTRLTVL.

This clonotype was detected only a few times. The chain is built from TRBV15 and TRBJ2-5; no reliable D call. Looked up from germline, CDR1 is LNHNV and CDR2 is YYDKDF (reference sequence). The CDR3 length is 13 residues. Between the trimmed V and J ends, which lost 1 base and 4 bases, there was a span of 7 bases. The CDR3 coding sequence is TGTGCCACCAGCAGAGGAAATAGAGAGACCCAGTACTTC. It codes for CATSRGNRETQYF.

At least ten counts were recorded for this clonotype. The chain joins TRBV5-6 to TRBJ1-1; no definite D call. Germline V gene sequence: CDR1 SGHDT, CDR2 YYEEEE. The CDR3 spans 12 residues. V gave up 5 bases and J gave up 6 bases, with 11 bases separating them. CDR3 nucleotide sequence: TGTGCCAGCAGGACCCGGGCCTCTGAAGCTTTCTTT. This encodes CASRTRASEAFF.

This clonotype was found a few times. This rearrangement joins TRBV12-3 or TRBV12-4 to TRBJ2-7; weak D call: TRBD2 (5 bases). The CDR3 is made up of 13 amino acids. V was trimmed by 7 bases and J by 3 bases, leaving 13 bases between them. The CDR3 protein is CASTETGYYEQYF. CDR3 sequence (DNA): TGTGCCAGCACAGAGACGGGATACTACGAGCAGTACTTC.

This clonotype was counted only a few times. The chain joins TRBV20-1 to TRBJ2-7; 14 nucleotides agree with TRBD2. Germline V gene data show CDR1 as DFQATT and CDR2 as SNEGSKA (reference sequence). The CDR3 covers 17 residues. The V and J ends lost 3 bases and 0 bases, in that order; junction bases with no gene match: 7. CDR3 amino acids: CSARGLAGVTLSYEQYF. DNA for the CDR3: TGCAGTGCTAGGGGACTAGCGGGGGTTACCCTCTCCTACGAGCAGTACTTC.

This clonotype has a handful of counts. The chain carries TRBV7-2 and TRBJ2-7; 10 nucleotides line up with TRBD2. The V segment lost 5 bases and the J segment 3 bases; nucleotides outside the gene matches: 7. The CDR3 loop spans 15 amino acids. Germline V gives CDR1 SGHTA, CDR2 FQGNSA. Here the CDR3 DNA reads TGTGCCAGCAGCACAGAACTAGCGGGAAGCTACGAGCAGTACTTC. Residues: CASSTELAGSYEQYF.

This clonotype was seen more than once but under ten times. The rearrangement joins TRBV7-2 to TRBJ2-1, with 7 bases aligning to TRBD1. Germline V gene lookup returns CDR1 SGHTA and CDR2 FQGNSA. This CDR3 contains 14 residues. V lost 4 bases and J lost 5; bases outside the gene matches: 5. CDR3 loop: CASSYRQGHNEQFF. CDR3 DNA sequence: TGTGCCAGCAGCTACCGACAGGGCCACAATGAGCAGTTCTTC. Full variable domain (outside the CDR3, taken from reference TRBV7-2 and TRBJ2-1): GAGVSQSPSNKVTEKGKDVELRCDPISGHTALYWYRQSLGQGLEFLIYFQGNSAPDKSGLPSDRFSAERTGGSVSTLTIQRTQQEDSAVYLCASSYRQGHNEQFFGPGTRLTVL.